The 26 T cell receptor beta chains below all came from one sample that was sequenced in a study of regulatory T cells in long-lasting Graves disease. Sample time point: newly diagnosed GD, antithyroid drugs for less than 3 months. Preparation of the TCR library used RNA extracted from PBMCs. Sequencing libraries for TCR beta were prepared with iRepertoire HTBI primers and Arm-PCR of CDR3 regions. TCRdb fed the multiplex PCR reads into MiXCR, producing one record per CDR3 protein. The data show under 300,000 distinct CDR3 sequences, 20% seen once. This material consisted of peripheral blood mononuclear cells (PBMCs), taken at new diagnosis, from a patient treated with antithyroid drugs. All receptors derive from a female donor with Graves disease.

Ten or more counts support this clonotype. The V gene is TRBV29-1, the J gene TRBJ2-1, with 7 bases aligning to TRBD1. This CDR3 is built from 16 residues. CDR1 and CDR2 (germline): SQVTM, ANQGSEA. Trimming at V came to 4 bases and at J to 7 bases, leaving 16 bases not matched to a gene. CDR3 amino acids: CSVVSLRGQTSNEQFF. Written as DNA, the CDR3 is TGCAGCGTTGTCTCCCTTAGGGGACAGACTTCTAATGAGCAGTTCTTC.

The gene calls are TRBV6-2 or TRBV6-3 and TRBJ1-2; unclear D gene. This CDR3 region has 14 residues. Germline lookup yields CDR1 MNHEY and CDR2 SVGEGT. The germline V and J ends were trimmed by 0 bases and 2 bases, with 7 bases remaining between them. CDR3 protein: CASSYSAGNYGYTF. DNA for the CDR3: TGTGCCAGCAGTTACTCGGCGGGAAACTATGGCTACACCTTC.

This clonotype was seen at least ten times. The CDR3, as DNA: TGTGCGTCGGGCGCGGGGGGAGGTAATGAGCAGTTCTTC. Its protein product is CASGAGGGNEQFF. The chain uses TRBV10-3 and TRBJ2-1, with TRBD2 matching 8 bases. Germline loops: CDR1 ENHRY, CDR2 SYGVKD. CDR3 size: 13 residues.

This clonotype was recorded many times. The chain couples TRBV6-2 or TRBV6-3 to TRBJ1-6; the D gene is possibly TRBD1 (5 bases). The CDR3 sequence is 15 residues long. V lost 2 bases and J 7 bases, leaving 12 bases between the germline ends. CDR1 is MNHEY and CDR2 is SVGEGT in the germline V gene. The CDR3 nucleotides are TGTGCCAGCAGTTACCTCGTGACAGAGAATTCACCCCTCCACTTT. Its translation: CASSYLVTENSPLHF.

On this clonotype: The likely explanation is a read error, given a far larger clone one base away. The chain uses TRBV11-2 and TRBJ2-1, with D maybe TRBD2 (6 bases). The DNA matches TRBJ2-3 better at its end, which makes the J call doubtful. Germline V gene lookup returns CDR1 SGHAT and CDR2 FQNNGV. The length of the CDR3 is 16 residues. The CDR3 spells CASSPLAEGYTDTQYF. The CDR3 coding sequence is TGTGCCAGCAGCCCCTTAGCGGAGGGCTACACAGATACGCAGTATTTT.

This clonotype came up many times. The genes are TRBV7-2 and TRBJ1-6; TRBD1 is a possible D gene (6 bases). Trimming took off 4 bases at V and 10 bases at J, with 14 bases between the two ends. This CDR3 spans 14 amino acids. The germline CDR1 and CDR2 sequences are SGHTA and FQGNSA. In DNA form, the CDR3 reads TGTGCCAGCAGCTCAAGGGGGGGTGGATCACCCCTCCACTTT. Protein sequence: CASSSRGGGSPLHF.

This clonotype was counted at least ten times. The rearrangement links TRBV20-1 to TRBJ1-6, with a tentative D call TRBD1 (6 bases). The CDR3 has 15 amino acids. Per the germline V gene, CDR1 is DFQATT and CDR2 is SNEGSKA (reference sequence). V dropped 8 bases and J dropped 5 bases, with 19 bases sitting between them. The CDR3 DNA is TGCAGTAAACATAGGGGGACTAATAATAATTCACCCCTCCACTTT. The encoded protein is CSKHRGTNNNSPLHF.

The chain carries TRBV4-3 and TRBJ2-1; possibly TRBD1 or TRBD2 for D (6 bases each). V lost 0 bases and J 1 base, leaving 7 bases between the germline ends. Germline V gives CDR1 LGHNA, CDR2 YSLEER. The CDR3 runs 15 residues. The CDR3 DNA reads TGCGCCAGCAGCCAAGAAGGGGGGTCCTACAATGAGCAGTTCTTC. This sequence encodes CASSQEGGSYNEQFF.

At least ten counts were recorded for this clonotype. J is TRBJ2-5 and V is TRBV12-3 or TRBV12-4; a weak D match, TRBD1 (6 bases). With 1 base removed from V and 5 bases from J, the gap between germline ends came to 14 bases. There are 15 residues in the CDR3. The CDR3 DNA reads TGTGCCAGCAGTTTAGTGGTCAGGGGCTGGGAGACCCAGTACTTC. It codes for CASSLVVRGWETQYF.

A word on this clonotype: One base away lies a much larger clone, so this may be a sequencing read error. This chain connects TRBV19 to TRBJ2-1, with 9 bases aligning to TRBD1. Trimming cost V 7 bases and J 7 bases; bases outside gene matches: 14. The CDR3 runs to 16 residues. Germline lookup yields CDR1 LNHDA and CDR2 SQIVND (reference sequence). Here the CDR3 DNA reads TGTGCCAGTACCGTACAGGGGGCTAGCAGGATGAATGAGCAGTTCTTC. Protein: CASTVQGASRMNEQFF.

This clonotype has a count of ten or more. V and J are TRBV6-5 and TRBJ2-3, with D uncertain. The length of the CDR3 is 12 residues. Trimming stripped 4 bases from V and 8 bases from J, with 10 bases between. CDR1 is MNHEY, CDR2 SVGAGI, per germline. The CDR3 here is CASSFPRGTQYF. DNA of the CDR3: TGTGCCAGCAGTTTTCCCAGAGGTACGCAGTATTTT.

This clonotype was seen ten or more times. The V gene is TRBV6-1, the J gene TRBJ2-4, with 10 bases fitting TRBD1. The junction had 7 bases not matched to a gene; V was cut back by 6 bases and J by 5 bases. Per germline, CDR1 MNHNS and CDR2 SASEGT. This CDR3 has 15 residues. CDR3 sequence reads: CASSPRGTGENIQYF. The CDR3, as DNA: TGTGCCAGCAGCCCGAGGGGGACAGGGGAAAACATTCAGTACTTC.

The chain recombines TRBV7-2 with TRBJ1-5; no reliable D call. The CDR3 consists of 15 residues. V shed 5 bases and J shed 0 bases, with 11 bases lying between them. The germline V gene encodes CDR1 SGHTA and CDR2 FQGNSA. In DNA form, the CDR3 reads TGTGCCAGCAGCATCGTTCCGAATAGCAATCAGCCCCAGCATTTT. Translated, it gives CASSIVPNSNQPQHF.

A note on this clonotype: Being one base from a much bigger clone, this may be a read error. Without the conserved terminal phenylalanine or tryptophan, this CDR3 likely stems from a read error. This rearrangement joins TRBV6-2 or TRBV6-3 to TRBJ2-3, with unresolved D. Trimming shortened V by 11 bases and J by 0 bases, and 12 bases separated the two germline ends. The CDR3 is 13 amino acids. The germline gives CDR1 MNHEY, CDR2 SVGEGT. The CDR3 region has the DNA TGTGCCGCCCTGGGTAGTAGCACAGATACGCAGTATCTT. This sequence encodes CAALGSSTDTQYL.

Ten or more counts support this clonotype. The chain joins TRBV6-2 or TRBV6-3 to TRBJ2-2; 8 nucleotides align to TRBD1. Germline V gene sequence: CDR1 MNHEY, CDR2 SVGEGT. V trimming: 5 bases; J trimming: 4 bases; junction bases outside the gene matches: 3. The CDR3 runs to 14 residues. DNA of the CDR3: TGTGCCAGCAGTGACAGGGGATCCACCGGGGAGCTGTTTTTT. Translation: CASSDRGSTGELFF.

In its sample, this clonotype was seen a few times. The J gene is TRBJ2-1, the V gene TRBV6-2 or TRBV6-3, with 11 bases lining up with TRBD2. The V gene end was trimmed by 4 bases and the J gene end by 7 bases; junction bases not matched to a gene: 6. The germline V gene encodes CDR1 MNHEY and CDR2 SVGEGT. The CDR3 spans 15 residues. The CDR3 loop reads CASSLAGGKENEQFF. CDR3 DNA: TGTGCCAGCAGTTTAGCGGGAGGGAAGGAGAATGAGCAGTTCTTC.

This clonotype was recorded many times. This chain links TRBV20-1 with TRBJ2-7; D is undetermined. Germline V gene data show CDR1 as DFQATT and CDR2 as SNEGSKA (reference sequence). The CDR3 covers 12 residues. V lost 3 bases and J lost 0, with 6 bases in between. The CDR3 DNA reads as TGCAGTGCTAGTTTCAGCTCCTACGAGCAGTACTTC. Translating gives CSASFSSYEQYF.

Worth noting for this clonotype: A read error may be the cause here, since a much bigger clone is one base away. CDR3 protein: CSSSWDLDIQYF. The CDR3 DNA reads as TGTTCCAGCAGCTGGGATTTGGACATTCAGTACTTC. The chain has TRBV7-2 and TRBJ2-4; no clear D gene. Germline V gene lookup returns CDR1 SGHTA and CDR2 FQGNSA. The length of the CDR3 is 12 residues.

The table lists this clonotype with a count of one. The V call is TRBV28, the J call TRBJ1-5; 7 bases are shared with TRBD1. V lost 3 bases to trimming and J lost 2 bases; unmatched junction nucleotides: 7. This CDR3 spans 16 amino acids. The germline V gene encodes CDR1 MDHEN and CDR2 SYDVKM. CDR3 coding DNA: TGTGCCAGCAGTTTTCACAGGGGAGGGGGCAATCAGCCCCAGCATTTT. Its protein is CASSFHRGGGNQPQHF.

The rearrangement joins TRBV5-1 to TRBJ2-3; D not certain. This CDR3 is built from 15 residues. Germline CDR1 and CDR2: SGHRS and YFSETQ. Trimming removed 1 base from V and 0 bases from J, with 9 bases in between. The CDR3 sequence: CASSLSRASTDTQYF. The CDR3 coding sequence is TGCGCCAGCAGCTTGTCTAGAGCAAGCACAGATACGCAGTATTTT.

In this sample, this clonotype turned up many times. The chain recombines TRBV11-1 with TRBJ2-7, with TRBD2 matching over 12 bases. CDR3 size: 15 residues. V dropped 5 bases and J dropped 5; count of bases not matched to a gene: 7. Germline V gives CDR1 SGHAT, CDR2 FQDESV (reference sequence). The CDR3 nucleotides read TGTGCCAGCAGCCCAGGACTAGCGGGATCGGACGAGCAGTACTTC. Its translation is CASSPGLAGSDEQYF.

CDR3 in amino acids: CASSYSGGVTEAFF. In DNA form, the CDR3 reads TGTGCCAGCAGTTACTCAGGTGGGGTCACTGAAGCTTTCTTT. V gene TRBV6-5 combines with J gene TRBJ1-1; the D is unclear. Germline CDR1 is MNHEY and CDR2 is SVGAGI. V was pared by 0 bases and J by 4 bases, with 9 bases between. The CDR3 spans 14 residues.

This clonotype was observed many times. The rearrangement uses TRBV7-9 and TRBJ2-3, with 10 bases fitting TRBD2. J gave up 4 bases and V 8 bases, and 3 bases lay outside the gene matches. The CDR3 consists of 13 residues. The germline CDR1 and CDR2 sequences are SEHNR and FQNEAQ (reference sequence). The CDR3 region is CASGLAGADTQYF. CDR3 DNA: TGTGCCAGCGGGCTAGCGGGGGCAGATACGCAGTATTTT.

This clonotype has ten or more counts. CDR3: CASSLGGLPNEKLFF. DNA of the CDR3: TGTGCCAGCAGCTTAGGGGGTCTGCCTAATGAAAAACTGTTTTTT. This chain joins TRBV7-2 and TRBJ1-4; D gene ambiguous. CDR1 is SGHTA and CDR2 is FQGNSA in the germline V gene. V lost 1 base to trimming and J lost 3 bases, with 9 bases between them. The CDR3 runs 15 residues. Full variable domain (remainder filled in from reference TRBV7-2 and TRBJ1-4): GAGVSQSPSNKVTEKGKDVELRCDPISGHTALYWYRQSLGQGLEFLIYFQGNSAPDKSGLPSDRFSAERTGGSVSTLTIQRTQQEDSAVYLCASSLGGLPNEKLFFGSGTQLSVL.

The chain recombines TRBV7-9 with TRBJ2-3, with D unresolved. The germline CDR1 and CDR2 sequences are SEHNR and FQNEAQ (reference sequence). The V end was cut by 7 bases, the J end by 0 bases, with 14 bases between. The CDR3 covers 15 residues. This chain's CDR3 is CASNLRPASTDTQYF. In DNA form, the CDR3 reads TGTGCCAGCAACCTAAGGCCAGCTAGCACAGATACGCAGTATTTT.

This clonotype was observed many times. V usage is TRBV11-2 and J usage is TRBJ2-1, with D possibly TRBD1 on 6 matching bases. The CDR3 extends over 15 amino acids. The ends were cut back, 1 base at V and 4 bases at J, with 11 bases in the middle. The germline gives CDR1 SGHAT, CDR2 FQNNGV. The CDR3 here is CASSLVQGLYNEQFF. The CDR3 region has the DNA TGTGCCAGCAGCTTAGTACAGGGCCTTTACAATGAGCAGTTCTTC.